This entry concerns a single T cell receptor beta chain. Its specificity is unknown. These data belong to a study of blood T cells in healthy people across ages. Through a sample-barcoded 5' primer and a J-beta primer mix, a second PCR was run for about 6 to 11 cycles. Every cDNA was tagged by a template-switch adaptor with 12 random nucleotides. Each of the samples gave a minimum of 3 million paired-end reads that contained CDR3. Each CDR3 protein is one row after TCRdb ran MiXCR on the 5' RACE reads. The data show 1.5 million to 2 million distinct CDR3 sequences, with less than 50% seen just once and roughly 2% held by the top ten. The people who gave samples were healthy Caucasians from Russia, aged roughly 6 to 100. Study findings and constraints: Roughly linear declines in TCR beta diversity per million T cells occurred with age.

The sample consisted of blood. The source of this sequence is a woman between 40 and 55 years old in good health.

The CDR3 protein is CASTPGGPNYGYTF. CDR3 sequence (DNA): TGTGCCAGCACCCCCGGGGGCCCTAACTATGGCTACACCTTC. This chain joins TRBV7-9 and TRBJ1-2; possible D gene TRBD1, 6 bases. Deletions cut 7 bases from V and 0 bases from J, with 12 bases between. There are 14 residues in the CDR3. The V gene's germline CDR1 is SEHNR and CDR2 FQNEAQ (reference sequence).